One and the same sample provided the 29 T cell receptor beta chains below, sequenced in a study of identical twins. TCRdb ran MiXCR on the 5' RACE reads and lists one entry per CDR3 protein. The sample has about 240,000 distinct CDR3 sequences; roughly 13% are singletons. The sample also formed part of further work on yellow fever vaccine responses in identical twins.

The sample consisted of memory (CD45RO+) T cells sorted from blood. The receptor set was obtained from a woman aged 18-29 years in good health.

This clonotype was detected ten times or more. CDR3 amino acids: CASKVAIRSGRTDTQYF. The CDR3 nucleotides are TGCGCCAGCAAGGTCGCGATTCGGAGCGGGAGGACAGATACGCAGTATTTT. The chain recombines TRBV5-1 with TRBJ2-3; TRBD2 matches at 9 bases. Trimming removed 6 bases from V and 3 bases from J; junction bases left unmatched: 14. This CDR3 has 17 residues. In germline, CDR1 is SGHRS, CDR2 YFSETQ.

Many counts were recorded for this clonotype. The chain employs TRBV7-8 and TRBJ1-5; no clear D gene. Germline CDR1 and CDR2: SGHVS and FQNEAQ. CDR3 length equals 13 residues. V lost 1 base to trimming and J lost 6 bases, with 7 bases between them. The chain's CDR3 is CASSLGGGQPQHF. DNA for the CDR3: TGTGCCAGCAGCTTAGGGGGAGGTCAGCCCCAGCATTTT.

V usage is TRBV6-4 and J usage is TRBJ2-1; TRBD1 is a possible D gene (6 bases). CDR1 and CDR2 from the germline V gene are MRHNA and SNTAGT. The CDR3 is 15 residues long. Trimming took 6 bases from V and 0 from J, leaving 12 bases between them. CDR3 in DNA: TGTGCCAGCAGCCCCGCACAGGGCTCCTACAATGAGCAGTTCTTC. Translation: CASSPAQGSYNEQFF.

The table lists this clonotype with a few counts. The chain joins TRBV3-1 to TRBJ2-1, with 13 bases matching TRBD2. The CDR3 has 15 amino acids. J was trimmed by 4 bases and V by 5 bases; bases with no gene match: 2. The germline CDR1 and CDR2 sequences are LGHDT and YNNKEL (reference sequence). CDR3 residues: CASSGTSGVYNEQFF. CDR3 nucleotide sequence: TGTGCCAGCAGCGGGACTAGCGGGGTGTACAATGAGCAGTTCTTC.

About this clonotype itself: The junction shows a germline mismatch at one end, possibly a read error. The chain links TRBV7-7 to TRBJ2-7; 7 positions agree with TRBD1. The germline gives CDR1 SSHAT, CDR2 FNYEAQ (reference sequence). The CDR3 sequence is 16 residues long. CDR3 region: CASSLAIAGGIDEQYF. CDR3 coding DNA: TGTGCTAGCAGCTTAGCGATCGCAGGGGGTATCGACGAGCAGTACTTC.

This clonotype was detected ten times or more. CDR3 region: CSVLGLAGGPNTGELFF. The CDR3 DNA sequence: TGCAGCGTGCTGGGACTAGCGGGAGGTCCCAACACCGGGGAGCTGTTTTTT. The chain combines TRBV29-1 with TRBJ2-2; TRBD2 matches at 15 bases. The CDR3 length is 17 residues. Unmatched junction bases numbered 7, after V lost 6 bases and J lost 2 bases. Germline CDR1 reads SQVTM; CDR2 reads ANQGSEA.

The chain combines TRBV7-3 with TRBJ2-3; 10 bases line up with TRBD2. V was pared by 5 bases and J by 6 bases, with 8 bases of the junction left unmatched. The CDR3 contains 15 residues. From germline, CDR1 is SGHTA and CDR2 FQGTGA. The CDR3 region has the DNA TGTGCCAGCAGCCTCAGCGGGGGGGCCCGTGATACGCAGTATTTT. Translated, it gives CASSLSGGARDTQYF.

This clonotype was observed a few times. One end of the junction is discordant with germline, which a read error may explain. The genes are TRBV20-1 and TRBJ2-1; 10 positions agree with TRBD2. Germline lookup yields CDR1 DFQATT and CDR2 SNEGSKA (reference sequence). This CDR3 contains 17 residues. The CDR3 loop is CCARATSGMRSYNEQFF. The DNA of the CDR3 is TGCTGTGCTAGAGCAACTAGCGGGATGCGCTCCTACAATGAGCAGTTCTTC.

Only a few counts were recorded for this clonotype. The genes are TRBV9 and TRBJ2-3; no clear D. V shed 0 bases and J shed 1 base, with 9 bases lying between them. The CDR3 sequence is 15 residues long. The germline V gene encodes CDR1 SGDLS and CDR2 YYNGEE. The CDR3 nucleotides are TGTGCCAGCAGCGTAGGAGCCGCTGGCACAGATACGCAGTATTTT. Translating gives CASSVGAAGTDTQYF.

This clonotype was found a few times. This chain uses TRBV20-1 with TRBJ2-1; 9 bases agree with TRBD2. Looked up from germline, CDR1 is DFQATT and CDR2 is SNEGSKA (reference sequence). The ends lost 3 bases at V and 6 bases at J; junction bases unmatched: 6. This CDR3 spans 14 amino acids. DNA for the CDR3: TGCAGTGCTAGCGGTAGCGGGAGCTTCAATGAGCAGTTCTTC. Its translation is CSASGSGSFNEQFF.

DNA of the CDR3: TGCGCCAGCGGCCAGGACTACGAGCAGTACTTC. Translating it yields CASGQDYEQYF. The chain recombines TRBV10-1 with TRBJ2-7; D call uncertain. The CDR3 extends over 11 amino acids. Between the trimmed V and J ends, which lost 8 bases and 3 bases, there was a span of 8 bases. Germline V gene lookup returns CDR1 WNHNN and CDR2 SYGVQD (reference sequence).

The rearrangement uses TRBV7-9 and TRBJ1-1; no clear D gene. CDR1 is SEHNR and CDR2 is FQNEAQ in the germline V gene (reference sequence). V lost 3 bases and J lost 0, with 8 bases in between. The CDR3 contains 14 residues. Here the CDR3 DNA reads TGTGCCAGCAGCTTCACAGATATGAACACTGAAGCTTTCTTT. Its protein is CASSFTDMNTEAFF. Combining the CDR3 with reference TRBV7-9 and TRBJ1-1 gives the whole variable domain DTGVSQNPRHKITKRGQNVTFRCDPISEHNRLYWYRQTLGQGPEFLTYFQNEAQLEKSRLLSDRFSAERPKGSFSTLEIQRTEQGDSAMYLCASSFTDMNTEAFFGQGTRLTVV.

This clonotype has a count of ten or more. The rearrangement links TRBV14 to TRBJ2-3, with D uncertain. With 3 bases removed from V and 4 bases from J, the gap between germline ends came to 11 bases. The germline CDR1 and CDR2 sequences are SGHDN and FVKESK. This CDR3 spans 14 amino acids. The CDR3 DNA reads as TGTGCCAGCAGCCACTTGCCTCGCCCAGATACGCAGTATTTT. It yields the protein CASSHLPRPDTQYF.

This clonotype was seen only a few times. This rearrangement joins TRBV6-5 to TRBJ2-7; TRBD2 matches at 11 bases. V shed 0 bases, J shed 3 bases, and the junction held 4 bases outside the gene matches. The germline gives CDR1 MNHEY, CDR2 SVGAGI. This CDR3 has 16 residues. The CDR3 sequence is CASSYSGTSGFYEQYF. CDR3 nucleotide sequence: TGTGCCAGCAGTTACTCCGGGACTAGCGGATTCTACGAGCAGTACTTC.

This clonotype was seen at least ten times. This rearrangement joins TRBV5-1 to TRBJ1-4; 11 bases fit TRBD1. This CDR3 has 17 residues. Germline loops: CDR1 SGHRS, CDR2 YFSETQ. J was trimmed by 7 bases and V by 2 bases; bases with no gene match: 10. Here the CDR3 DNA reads TGCGCCAGCAGCTTTTCGCCAGTCGGACAGGGGGCTGAAAAACTGTTTTTT. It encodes CASSFSPVGQGAEKLFF.

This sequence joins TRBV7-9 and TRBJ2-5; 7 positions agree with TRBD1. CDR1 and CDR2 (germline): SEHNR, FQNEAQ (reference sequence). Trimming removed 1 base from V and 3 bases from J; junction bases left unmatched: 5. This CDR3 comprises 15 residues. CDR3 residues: CASSLGGGQKETQYF. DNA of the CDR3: TGTGCCAGCAGCTTAGGAGGGGGACAGAAAGAGACCCAGTACTTC.

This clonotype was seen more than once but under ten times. The CDR3 loop is CASSLGLSGPPYEQYF. The DNA for the CDR3 is TGTGCCAGCAGTTTAGGGTTGAGCGGCCCTCCCTACGAGCAGTACTTC. The chain is built from TRBV27 and TRBJ2-7, with D possibly being TRBD2 (5 bases). Trimming pared 2 bases from V and 2 bases from J, leaving 16 bases between. The CDR3 extends over 16 amino acids. The germline gives CDR1 MNHEY, CDR2 SMNVEV (reference sequence).

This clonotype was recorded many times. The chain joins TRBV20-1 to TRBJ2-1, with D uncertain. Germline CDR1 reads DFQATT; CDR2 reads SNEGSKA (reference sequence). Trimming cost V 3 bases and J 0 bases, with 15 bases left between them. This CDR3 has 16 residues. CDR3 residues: CSASRLGMSSYNEQFF. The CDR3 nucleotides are TGCAGTGCTAGCCGGCTAGGGATGAGCTCCTACAATGAGCAGTTCTTC.

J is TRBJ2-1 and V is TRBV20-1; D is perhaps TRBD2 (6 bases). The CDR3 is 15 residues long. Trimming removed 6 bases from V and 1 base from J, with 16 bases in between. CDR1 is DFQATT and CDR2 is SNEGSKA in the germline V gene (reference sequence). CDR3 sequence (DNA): TGCAGTGCCGAGGGACTTGGTCGGTCCTACAATGAGCAGTTCTTC. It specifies CSAEGLGRSYNEQFF.

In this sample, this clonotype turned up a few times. The CDR3 nucleotides are TGCAGTGCTAGAAATGGCCAGGGAGCGGGTGAGCAGTTCTTC. Protein sequence: CSARNGQGAGEQFF. The chain has TRBV20-1 and TRBJ2-1; weak D call: TRBD2 (6 bases). CDR3 length: 14 residues. Germline CDR1 is DFQATT and CDR2 is SNEGSKA (reference sequence). Trimming took 2 bases from V and 9 from J, leaving 17 bases between them.

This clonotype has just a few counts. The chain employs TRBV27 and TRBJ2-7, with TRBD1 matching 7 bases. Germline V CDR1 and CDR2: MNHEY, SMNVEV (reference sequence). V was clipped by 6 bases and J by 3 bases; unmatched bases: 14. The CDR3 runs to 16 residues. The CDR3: CASSSILGTDRYEQYF. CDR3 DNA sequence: TGTGCCAGCAGCTCTATACTCGGGACAGACCGCTACGAGCAGTACTTC.

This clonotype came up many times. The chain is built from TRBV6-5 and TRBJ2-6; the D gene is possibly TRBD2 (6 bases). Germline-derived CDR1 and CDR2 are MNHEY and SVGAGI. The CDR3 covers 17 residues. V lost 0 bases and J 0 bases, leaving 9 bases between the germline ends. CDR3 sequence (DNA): TGTGCCAGCAGTTACTCGGGGGGAACCTCTGGGGCCAACGTCCTGACTTTC. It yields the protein CASSYSGGTSGANVLTF.

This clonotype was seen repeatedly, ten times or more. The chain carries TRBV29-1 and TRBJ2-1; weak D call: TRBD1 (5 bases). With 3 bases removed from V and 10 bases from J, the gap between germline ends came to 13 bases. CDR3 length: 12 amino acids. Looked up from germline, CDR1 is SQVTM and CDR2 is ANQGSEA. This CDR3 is CSVEGRGGEQFF. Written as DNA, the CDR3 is TGCAGCGTTGAGGGAAGGGGTGGCGAGCAGTTCTTC.

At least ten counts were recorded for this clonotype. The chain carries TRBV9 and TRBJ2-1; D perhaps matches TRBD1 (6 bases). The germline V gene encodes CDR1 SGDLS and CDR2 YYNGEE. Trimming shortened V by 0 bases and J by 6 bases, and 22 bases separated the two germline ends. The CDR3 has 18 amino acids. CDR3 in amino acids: CASSVELGPNTGSNEQFF. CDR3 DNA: TGTGCCAGCAGCGTAGAGTTAGGGCCTAACACAGGGTCCAATGAGCAGTTCTTC. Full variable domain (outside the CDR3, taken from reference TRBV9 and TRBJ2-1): DSGVTQTPKHLITATGQRVTLRCSPRSGDLSVYWYQQSLDQGLQFLIQYYNGEERAKGNILERFSAQQFPDLHSELNLSSLELGDSALYFCASSVELGPNTGSNEQFFGPGTRLTVL.

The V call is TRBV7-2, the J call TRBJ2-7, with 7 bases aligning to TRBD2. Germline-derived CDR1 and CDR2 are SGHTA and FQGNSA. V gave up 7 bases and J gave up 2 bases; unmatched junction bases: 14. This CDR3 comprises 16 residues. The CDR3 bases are TGTGCCAGCACGGTATTAGTTCCGGGAGGCACCTACGAGCAGTACTTC. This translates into CASTVLVPGGTYEQYF.

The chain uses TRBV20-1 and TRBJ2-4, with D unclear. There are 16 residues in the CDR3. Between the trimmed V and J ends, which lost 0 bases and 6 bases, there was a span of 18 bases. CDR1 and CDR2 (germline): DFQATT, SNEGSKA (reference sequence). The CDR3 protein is CSARDHRVSWGNIQYF. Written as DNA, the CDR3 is TGCAGTGCTAGAGATCATAGGGTATCTTGGGGAAACATTCAGTACTTC.

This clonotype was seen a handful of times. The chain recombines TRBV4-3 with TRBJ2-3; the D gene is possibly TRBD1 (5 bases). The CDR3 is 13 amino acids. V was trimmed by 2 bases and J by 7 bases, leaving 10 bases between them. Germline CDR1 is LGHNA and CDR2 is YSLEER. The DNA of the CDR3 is TGCGCCAGCAGCCAAAGACAGCATAATACGCAGTATTTT. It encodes CASSQRQHNTQYF.

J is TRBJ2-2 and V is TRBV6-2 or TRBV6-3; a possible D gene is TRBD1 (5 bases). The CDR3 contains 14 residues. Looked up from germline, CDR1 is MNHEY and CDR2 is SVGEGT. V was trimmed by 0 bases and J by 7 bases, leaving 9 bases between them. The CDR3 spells CASSYSSQGGELFF. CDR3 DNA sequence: TGTGCCAGCAGTTACTCGAGCCAGGGCGGGGAGCTGTTTTTT.

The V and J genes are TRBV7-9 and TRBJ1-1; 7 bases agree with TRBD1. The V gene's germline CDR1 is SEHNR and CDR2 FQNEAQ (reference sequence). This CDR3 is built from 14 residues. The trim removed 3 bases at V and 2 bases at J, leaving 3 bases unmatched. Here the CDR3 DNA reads TGTGCCAGCAGCTTTGGGACAGCTAACACTGAAGCTTTCTTT. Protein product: CASSFGTANTEAFF. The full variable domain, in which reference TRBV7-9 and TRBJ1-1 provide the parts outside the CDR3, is DTGVSQNPRHKITKRGQNVTFRCDPISEHNRLYWYRQTLGQGPEFLTYFQNEAQLEKSRLLSDRFSAERPKGSFSTLEIQRTEQGDSAMYLCASSFGTANTEAFFGQGTRLTVV.